One T cell receptor beta chain is described in this entry. Its recognized antigen is unknown. Per-base quality was not reported, and no clone a single base away is much larger than it. The data are from a study of blood T cell repertoires in COVID-19 (dated by TCRdb to the early 2020s). Regarding the complete study: Samples covering the acute and convalescent phases of COVID-19 were provided by collaborators in the United States, Italy and Spain. The prospective study material was composed of cDNA or gDNA derived from T cells, B-cell-depleted T cells, or PBMCs. A de-identified subject ID, COVID-19 status, age in years and sex were almost always included in the sample metadata. The repertoires were released in a freely available public database meant as a resource for research on the immune response to SARS-CoV-2. Deeply sampled blood TCRbeta repertoires from subjects exposed to, actively infected with, or recovered from COVID-19 were included in the dataset. Where available, HLA class I and class II types were obtained from metadata supplied by the sample provider rather than from assay-based typing. The samples were drawn from the first 160 participants of the ongoing ImmuneRACE study and from some 1,300 subjects provided by 6 global collaborators.

Points the paper makes about the study in general: How much clinical and demographic metadata was included differed by source and by participant, and the metadata was provided uncurated.

Taken from the germline V gene (reference sequence), the CDR1 and CDR2 loops are LGHDT and YNNKEL. Trimming takes 4 bases off V and 5 bases off J; junction bases not matched to a gene: 6. The CDR3 runs 14 amino acids, cysteine and phenylalanine included. The sequence is cut down to CDR3 DNA, 42 bases in frame from base 1. Each collaborating institution followed its own protocols to collect whole blood in K2EDTA tubes. For TCRbeta analysis, collaborators shipped samples in one of three forms: frozen whole blood, isolated PBMCs, or DNA extracted from either of those sample types. TCRbeta CDR3 regions were amplified from genomic DNA using the immunoSEQ Assay, a bias-controlled multiplex PCR. As for how the authors treated the data: The number of nucleated cells in each sample was estimated by amplification of reference gene primers within the assay. To quantify the absolute abundance of each unique TCRbeta CDR3 rearrangement, sequence reads were collapsed and filtered. For each sample, productive Simpson clonality was calculated as the square root of Simpson's diversity index across productive rearrangements. TCRdb obtained this table from immuneACCESS and retained in-frame rearrangements with V and J assigned. These tables miss some clones; where compared with another copy, unresolved V genes account for less than half of the shortfall, and the remainder is unexplained. V, J and clone size are taken as reported in that table, and D and trimming were inferred from the DNA itself. In all, the sample holds 160,000 or so clones, and roughly 77% of those were seen once. The ten biggest clones cover roughly 10% of the sample.

This sequence was found in a human donor in a cohort sampled during active COVID-19. The chain is assembled from TRBV3-1 (or the pseudogene TRBV3-2) and TRBJ1-1, and 8 junction bases match TRBD1. Sequencing input: peripheral blood. The DNA sequence reads TGTGCCAGCAGCCCTGGACAGGGAAGGACTGAAGCTTTCTTT. Its translation reads: CASSPGQGRTEAFF.